What follows is one T cell receptor (beta chain) and its context. Its antigen remains unidentified. The data stem from a study of T cell repertoires in cytomegalovirus infection. Study summary: Evidence of both CMV infection and a matching HLA type came from public TCR beta signatures. Study-level points and caveats: HLA-C-restricted CMV-specific TCR beta clonotypes prevailed in the ex vivo response.

Deletions cut 6 bases from V and 3 bases from J, with 11 bases between. CDR1 is SGHVS, CDR2 FNYEAQ, per germline. This CDR3 is built from 14 residues. TCRdb re-called the reads through MiXCR, storing one row per CDR3 protein. Of 800,000 to 950,000 distinct CDR3 sequences detected, over 25% appear once; the ten largest clones hold approximately 13%. This clonotype was sampled from a human donor in good health (CMV status not recorded). Some clones in this sample may be carry-over from other donors' samples. The specimen comprised cultured CD8+ T cells from PBMCs, sampled from culture after CMV antigen stimulation. V gene TRBV7-6 combines with J gene TRBJ2-2; D is ambiguous. The CDR3 bases are TGTGCCAGCAGTTCCCGACCGGACACCGGGGAGCTGTTTTTT. It specifies CASSSRPDTGELFF.